This entry lists 8 T cell receptor beta chains sequenced from one sample in a study of human T cells and chemical hapten exposure. The time point here: patch test 2, 6 weeks after DPC sensitization. Treatment given: therapeutic diphenylcyclopropenone sensitization with weekly scalp DPC. One entry per CDR3 protein, called by TCRdb with MiXCR from the RACE reads. The repertoire holds 110,000 or so distinct CDR3 sequences, with less than 10% as singletons. The sample was whole blood, taken in connection with sensitization to the hapten diphenylcyclopropenone (DPC). The receptor set was obtained from a woman aged 40 to 50 with alopecia areata. Some clones in this sample may be carry-over from other donors' samples.

This clonotype was seen at least ten times. This chain uses TRBV27 with TRBJ2-7, with D tentatively TRBD2 (7 bases). Trimming left V 3 bases short and J 3 bases short, with 18 bases between. Looked up from germline, CDR1 is MNHEY and CDR2 is SMNVEV (reference sequence). This CDR3 comprises 16 residues. The DNA for the CDR3 is TGTGCCAGCAGTTTTGCCCGAGGGGGGGGCGTCTACGAGCAGTACTTC. Translated: CASSFARGGGVYEQYF.

This chain joins TRBV12-3 or TRBV12-4 and TRBJ1-1; a possible D gene is TRBD1 (5 bases). This CDR3 comprises 15 residues. V lost 4 bases, J lost 6 bases, and 18 bases lay in between. The CDR3 is CASSSGGWRAAEAFF. The CDR3 bases are TGTGCCAGCAGTTCGGGGGGTTGGAGGGCAGCTGAAGCTTTCTTT.

This clonotype showed up many times. The gene calls are TRBV10-2 and TRBJ1-6; D gene uncertain. The ends were cut back, 0 bases at V and 7 bases at J, with 13 bases in the middle. Per the germline V gene, CDR1 is WSHSY and CDR2 is SAAADI. This CDR3 is 16 amino acids long. As DNA, the CDR3 is TGCGCCAGCAGTGAGTCGGTCCAAGGCGGGAATTCACCCCTCCACTTT. Residues: CASSESVQGGNSPLHF.

This clonotype was recorded at least ten times. The chain's CDR3 is CASSEQGADEKLFF. Here the CDR3 DNA reads TGTGCCAGCAGTGAACAGGGGGCGGATGAAAAACTGTTTTTT. V gene TRBV6-1 combines with J gene TRBJ1-4; 8 nucleotides agree with TRBD1. Germline CDR1 and CDR2: MNHNS and SASEGT. V lost 2 bases, J lost 6 bases, and 2 bases stayed unmatched. The CDR3 totals 14 residues.

In this sample, this clonotype turned up a few times. The rearrangement joins TRBV20-1 to TRBJ1-1, with TRBD1 as a possible D gene (6 bases). Trimming left V 3 bases short and J 4 bases short, with 12 bases between. In germline, CDR1 is DFQATT, CDR2 SNEGSKA (reference sequence). This CDR3 has 13 residues. The CDR3 is CSASSGATTEAFF. In DNA form, the CDR3 reads TGCAGTGCTAGCTCAGGGGCGACCACTGAAGCTTTCTTT.

The chain links TRBV4-3 to TRBJ1-6; D is uncertain. This CDR3 region has 16 residues. Per germline, CDR1 LGHNA and CDR2 YSLEER. V shed 1 base and J shed 9 bases, with 16 bases lying between them. The DNA for the CDR3 is TGCGCCAGCAGCCAAGGGGTTAGCCCAGACCGTTCACCCCTCCACTTT. Translated, it gives CASSQGVSPDRSPLHF.

The chain employs TRBV27 and TRBJ1-4; TRBD1 agrees at 7 bases. Germline CDR1 MNHEY, CDR2 SMNVEV (reference sequence). The CDR3 is 14 residues long. Trimming took 5 bases from V and 7 from J; bases not matched to a gene: 7. Here the CDR3 reads CASSPRGSGEKLFF. The CDR3 DNA is TGTGCCAGCAGTCCCAGGGGGTCCGGTGAAAAACTGTTTTTT.

This clonotype was counted at least ten times. The CDR3 here is CASRDTNDYGYTF. For the CDR3, the DNA is TGTGCCAGCAGAGATACAAACGACTATGGCTACACCTTC. This chain links TRBV6-5 with TRBJ1-2; D remains ambiguous. Trimming pared 6 bases from V and 3 bases from J, leaving 11 bases between. Looked up from germline, CDR1 is MNHEY and CDR2 is SVGAGI. The CDR3 totals 13 residues.